The TCR beta chain described here comes from a study of cytomegalovirus exposure and HLA in healthy donors. Overall study context: The Caucasian-associated ancestry cluster held around 76% of around 380 genotyped donors.

The PCR made use of 60 Vbeta and 13 Jbeta primers. Clones were read by immunoSEQ multiplex PCR, and TCRdb kept only the in-frame ones, dropping some. Among roughly 130,000 clones listed, just over 75% were seen once. Points on this clone: As yet, its antigen is unknown.

CDR3 length equals 15 residues. CDR1 and CDR2 from the germline V gene are SGHTA and FQGNSA. V was trimmed by 6 bases and J by 7 bases, leaving 19 bases between them. Points from the study as a whole: Excluded were some V segments that proved indistinguishable, including TRBV6-2 and TRBV6-3. CMV serostatus was the only immune exposure information that was available. It was reported that the classifier diagnosed cytomegalovirus status with high specificity and sensitivity in both the original and validation cohorts.

Sequencing was done on a sample of PBMCs. This TCR came from a woman aged 50 to 60 in good health and CMV-seronegative. This chain links TRBV7-2 with TRBJ2-1, with D possibly TRBD1 on 6 matching bases. In DNA form, the CDR3 reads TGTGCCAGCAGAACCGGGACAACCCGACCGAATGAGCAGTTCTTC. Its protein product is CASRTGTTRPNEQFF.